This TCR beta chain was captured by sequencing in a study of neoadjuvant nivolumab and ipilimumab in lung cancer. General study results and limits: Resected tumors had greater TCR richness and clonality than uninvolved lung.

The repertoire was sequenced with immunoSEQ multiplex PCR; TCRdb's copy has only in-frame clones and lacks some. This table holds approximately 17,000 clones, more than 70% found once. A note on this clone: The antigen is undetermined.

Material: tumor tissue, obtained after neoadjuvant nivolumab, alone or with ipilimumab, at or shortly before surgery. The receptor was isolated from an adult with non-small cell lung cancer.

CDR3 coding DNA: TGTGCCAGCAGTGAAGCCTTTACACGGCTTCCCTCCTACAATGAGCAGTTCTTC. It encodes CASSEAFTRLPSYNEQFF. J is TRBJ2-1 and V is TRBV2; D unclear. V was pared by 0 bases and J by 0 bases, with 15 bases between. The CDR3 runs 18 residues. CDR1 is SNHLY, CDR2 FYNNEI, per germline.